The 27 T cell receptor beta chains listed next were all sequenced from one sample in a study of T cell clones after liver transplantation. Profiling relied on immunoSEQ multiplex PCR, and the TCRdb table lists in-frame clones only, not all of them. The data show about 74,000 clones, 75% to 90% seen once. Sequences were derived from CD4+ T cells from blood, sampled before liver transplant. These receptors originate from a human donor who received a liver transplant.

CDR3 sequence: CASSASGMSSYEQYF. The CDR3 DNA is TGTGCCAGCAGCGCGAGCGGGATGAGCTCCTACGAGCAGTACTTC. This chain joins TRBV9 and TRBJ2-7; 7 positions match TRBD2. Trimming removed 3 bases from V and 0 bases from J; junction bases left unmatched: 6. This CDR3 is built from 15 residues. The germline V gene encodes CDR1 SGDLS and CDR2 YYNGEE.

V is TRBV30 and J is TRBJ2-7, with D maybe TRBD1 (6 bases). V was cut by 7 bases and J by 1 base, with 14 bases left in between. CDR3 length: 13 residues. Per germline, CDR1 GTSNPN and CDR2 SVGIG (reference sequence). CDR3 DNA sequence: TGTGCCTTCCTGGACAGAACTTCCTACGAGCAGTACTTC. Translation gives CAFLDRTSYEQYF.

J is TRBJ1-1 and V is TRBV7-9; a weak D match, TRBD1 (6 bases). The V and J ends lost 7 bases and 4 bases respectively, with 19 bases between them. The CDR3 spans 15 residues. Germline-derived CDR1 and CDR2 are SEHNR and FQNEAQ (reference sequence). The CDR3 reads CASTDNGGLATEAFF. The CDR3 coding sequence is TGTGCCAGCACCGATAACGGGGGGCTGGCCACTGAAGCTTTCTTT. Full variable domain (rest looked up from reference TRBV7-9 and TRBJ1-1): DTGVSQNPRHKITKRGQNVTFRCDPISEHNRLYWYRQTLGQGPEFLTYFQNEAQLEKSRLLSDRFSAERPKGSFSTLEIQRTEQGDSAMYLCASTDNGGLATEAFFGQGTRLTVV.

The chain is built from TRBV5-4 and TRBJ2-1; TRBD2 might be the D (6 bases). CDR1 and CDR2 (germline): SGHNT, YYREEE (reference sequence). The CDR3 extends over 16 amino acids. V lost 2 bases, J lost 4 bases, and 16 bases lay in between. The DNA of the CDR3 is TGTGCCAGCAGCTTAGGTAAGGGAGGAGTGTACAATGAGCAGTTCTTC. This translates into CASSLGKGGVYNEQFF.

The chain links TRBV18 to TRBJ1-5; TRBD1 might be the D (5 bases). V dropped 0 bases and J dropped 4 bases, with 16 bases sitting between them. The CDR3 covers 17 residues. Per germline, CDR1 KGHSH and CDR2 LQKENI. CDR3 DNA sequence: TGTGCCAGCTCACCACCGGGTTCCGGGGGGAAAAATCAGCCCCAGCATTTT. This translates into CASSPPGSGGKNQPQHF.

V usage is TRBV6-1 and J usage is TRBJ2-2; no clear D gene. Trimming removed 7 bases from V and 1 base from J, with 7 bases in between. The CDR3 has 13 residues. The germline V gene encodes CDR1 MNHNS and CDR2 SASEGT. CDR3 coding DNA: TGTGCCAGCATTGACGGGAACACCGGGGAGCTGTTTTTT. Encoded protein: CASIDGNTGELFF.

The chain recombines TRBV5-1 with TRBJ1-2, with D unresolved. V was shortened by 6 bases and J by 1 base, with 10 bases between the two germline ends. The germline V gene has CDR1 SGHRS and CDR2 YFSETQ. This CDR3 has 13 residues. The CDR3 DNA is TGCGCCAGCACGGCGGGCGGTAACTATGGCTACACCTTC. Protein: CASTAGGNYGYTF.

Worth noting for this clone: At one end, the junction sequence differs from germline, possibly due to a read error. The chain recombines TRBV7-7 with TRBJ2-5; no definite D call. CDR1 is SSHAT, CDR2 FNYEAQ, per germline (reference sequence). There are 13 residues in the CDR3. This CDR3 reads CASSSTYQETQYF. CDR3 sequence (DNA): TGTGCTAGCAGCTCCACCTACCAAGAGACCCAGTACTTC.

The gene calls are TRBV9 and TRBJ2-1, with D tentatively TRBD2 (6 bases). The CDR3 has 15 amino acids. Per germline, CDR1 SGDLS and CDR2 YYNGEE. V gave up 6 bases and J gave up 5 bases, with 18 bases separating them. Written as DNA, the CDR3 is TGTGCCAGCAAAAAAGGGCTAGCGCCTAACAATGAGCAGTTCTTC. Encoded protein: CASKKGLAPNNEQFF. Based on the CDR3 plus reference TRBV9 and TRBJ2-1, the full variable domain is DSGVTQTPKHLITATGQRVTLRCSPRSGDLSVYWYQQSLDQGLQFLIQYYNGEERAKGNILERFSAQQFPDLHSELNLSSLELGDSALYFCASKKGLAPNNEQFFGPGTRLTVL.

The chain carries TRBV5-1 and TRBJ1-1; 7 bases are shared with TRBD1. The germline V gene has CDR1 SGHRS and CDR2 YFSETQ. The CDR3 has 16 residues. With 4 bases clipped from V and 0 bases from J, the junction kept 9 bases outside the gene matches. The CDR3 nucleotides read TGCGCCAGCAGCATCTCTGAAGGGGGCCTGAACACTGAAGCTTTCTTT. Its translation is CASSISEGGLNTEAFF.

This clone occurred a few times. The gene calls are TRBV4-1 and TRBJ2-7; D is undetermined. Germline V gene data show CDR1 as MGHRA and CDR2 as YSYEKL. V gave up 3 bases and J gave up 4 bases, with 7 bases separating them. The CDR3 is made up of 12 amino acids. The CDR3 DNA is TGCGCCAGCAGCCAGAACCTTTACGAGCAGTACTTC. Residues: CASSQNLYEQYF.

This chain uses TRBV19 with TRBJ1-1, with TRBD1 matching 8 bases. V lost 5 bases to trimming and J lost 7 bases; unmatched junction nucleotides: 15. The CDR3 is made up of 16 amino acids. The germline V gene has CDR1 LNHDA and CDR2 SQIVND (reference sequence). In DNA form, the CDR3 reads TGTGCCAGTAGTCCTCGGACAGGGATCGTGGGGAGTGAAGCTTTCTTT. It yields the protein CASSPRTGIVGSEAFF. Looking up the rest from reference TRBV19 and TRBJ1-1 gives the full variable domain: DGGITQSPKYLFRKEGQNVTLSCEQNLNHDAMYWYRQDPGQGLRLIYYSQIVNDFQKGDIAEGYSVSREKKESFPLTVTSAQKNPTAFYLCASSPRTGIVGSEAFFGQGTRLTVV.

In this sample, this clone turned up once. Distinct nucleotide sequences in the sample also encode this CDR3. The genes are TRBV18 and TRBJ2-2, with D perhaps TRBD1 (5 bases). Trimming took 2 bases from V and 0 from J, leaving 7 bases between them. Germline-derived CDR1 and CDR2 are KGHSH and LQKENI. This CDR3 region has 15 residues. CDR3 protein: CASSPDRTNTGELFF. CDR3 sequence (DNA): TGTGCCAGCTCACCAGACAGAACGAACACCGGGGAGCTGTTTTTT.

The chain carries TRBV19 and TRBJ1-5; D gene unclear. Deletions cut 5 bases from V and 4 bases from J, with 15 bases between. The length of the CDR3 is 15 residues. Germline CDR1 is LNHDA and CDR2 is SQIVND (reference sequence). The CDR3 DNA follows: TGTGCCAGTAGTGGGCTGGGTATGGGAAATCAGCCCCAGCATTTT. Translation: CASSGLGMGNQPQHF.

This chain links TRBV9 with TRBJ2-6; D gene uncertain. The V gene lost 4 bases and the J gene lost 0 bases, with 17 bases spanning the gap. Germline CDR1 is SGDLS and CDR2 is YYNGEE. The CDR3 covers 18 residues. The CDR3, as DNA: TGTGCCAGCAGCCCCTGGATGATCACCAACTCTGGGGCCAACGTCCTGACTTTC. Translating it yields CASSPWMITNSGANVLTF.

This rearrangement joins TRBV10-3 to TRBJ2-7, with D maybe TRBD1 (5 bases). This CDR3 has 14 amino acids. Germline-derived CDR1 and CDR2 are ENHRY and SYGVKD. The V end lost 3 bases, the J end lost 4 bases, and 13 bases lay between the germline ends. The DNA of the CDR3 is TGTGCCATCAGTGAAGATGGGGCGGATTACGAGCAGTACTTC. As protein: CAISEDGADYEQYF.

The J gene is TRBJ2-5, the V gene TRBV7-8; 11 bases are shared with TRBD2. The CDR3 is 20 amino acids. Germline lookup yields CDR1 SGHVS and CDR2 FQNEAQ. The V gene end was trimmed by 4 bases and the J gene end by 3 bases; junction bases not matched to a gene: 19. Here the CDR3 DNA reads TGTGCCAGCAGCTATCGGGGATCTAAGGTAGCGGGAGGGCCCAAAGAGACCCAGTACTTC. Protein: CASSYRGSKVAGGPKETQYF.

The chain joins TRBV2 to TRBJ1-4; unclear D gene. Germline V gene sequence: CDR1 SNHLY, CDR2 FYNNEI. V lost 2 bases and J 5 bases, leaving 6 bases between the germline ends. The CDR3 consists of 13 residues. This chain's CDR3 is CASSERPNEKLFF. Written as DNA, the CDR3 is TGTGCCAGCAGTGAAAGACCAAATGAAAAACTGTTTTTT.

This chain connects TRBV5-1 to TRBJ2-7; 8 nucleotides match TRBD2. The V gene end was trimmed by 5 bases and the J gene end by 4 bases; junction bases not matched to a gene: 5. The CDR3 has 13 amino acids. CDR1 and CDR2 (germline): SGHRS, YFSETQ. CDR3 DNA: TGCGCCAGCAGTGTTTCTAGCGGGTACGAGCAGTACTTC. Protein sequence: CASSVSSGYEQYF.

This clone was seen more than once but under ten times. V and J are TRBV29-1 and TRBJ2-7; D gene ambiguous. The CDR3 sequence is 14 residues long. Trimming left V 5 bases short and J 0 bases short, with 14 bases between. The germline CDR1 and CDR2 sequences are SQVTM and ANQGSEA. As DNA, the CDR3 is TGCAGCGTTTCTATATATCAGAGCTCCTACGAGCAGTACTTC. Its translation: CSVSIYQSSYEQYF.

The J gene is TRBJ2-1, the V gene TRBV1; TRBD2 is the table's D call and was not checked against the DNA. TRBV1 is a documented pseudogene. The CDR3 contains 17 residues. As DNA, the CDR3 is TGCACCAGCAGCCAAGTAGCGGGAGGACTCGGTTTAGTTGAGCAGTTCTTC. This encodes CTSSQVAGGLGLVEQFF.

Turning to this clone: A read error may account for a junction end that differs from germline. This chain joins TRBV28 and TRBJ2-1, with D uncertain. The germline V gene has CDR1 MDHEN and CDR2 SYDVKM. This CDR3 is built from 12 residues. The CDR3: CASSPLPDNRIF. Here the CDR3 DNA reads TGTGCCAGCAGTCCCCTCCCAGACAACCGGATCTTC. The whole variable domain, filled in from reference TRBV28 and TRBJ2-1, reads DVKVTQSSRYLVKRTGEKVFLECVQDMDHENMFWYRQDPGLGLRLIYFSYDVKMKEKGDIPEGYSVSREKKERFSLILESASTNQTSMYLCASSPLPDNRIFGPGTRLTVL.

The chain links TRBV5-1 to TRBJ1-1, with D possibly matching TRBD1 (6 bases). Trimming removed 1 base at V and 1 base at J, with 11 bases between. This CDR3 has 15 amino acids. Germline V gene data show CDR1 as SGHRS and CDR2 as YFSETQ. The CDR3 nucleotides are TGCGCCAGCAGCTTGAGAGTCAGGGGGAACACTGAAGCTTTCTTT. It translates to CASSLRVRGNTEAFF.

This chain connects TRBV11-2 to TRBJ1-1; D is ambiguous. This CDR3 has 14 amino acids. Trimming removed 6 bases at V and 1 base at J, with 12 bases between. Germline V gene data show CDR1 as SGHAT and CDR2 as FQNNGV. The CDR3 nucleotides read TGTGCCAGCAGGACCGACTACCCGAACACTGAAGCTTTCTTT. Protein sequence: CASRTDYPNTEAFF.

This chain joins TRBV9 and TRBJ1-3; unclear D gene. CDR1 is SGDLS and CDR2 is YYNGEE in the germline V gene. This CDR3 comprises 14 residues. Trimming took 4 bases from V and 1 from J, leaving 9 bases between them. The DNA of the CDR3 is TGTGCCAGCAGCCCTGATTGGTCTGGAAACACCATATATTTT. Its protein product is CASSPDWSGNTIYF.

The chain links TRBV12-5 to TRBJ1-1, with 9 bases lining up with TRBD1. V lost 3 bases to trimming and J lost 8 bases; unmatched junction nucleotides: 1. The V gene's germline CDR1 is LGHNT and CDR2 FRNRAP. The CDR3 is made up of 12 amino acids. CDR3 loop: CASGLGQGEAFF. Here the CDR3 DNA reads TGTGCTAGTGGTTTAGGACAGGGGGAAGCTTTCTTT.

This clone has just a few counts. The V gene is TRBV27, the J gene TRBJ2-7, with a possible D match to TRBD1 (6 bases). Germline-derived CDR1 and CDR2 are MNHEY and SMNVEV (reference sequence). Trimming pared 6 bases from V and 3 bases from J, leaving 12 bases between. There are 13 residues in the CDR3. CDR3 nucleotides: TGTGCCAGCAGCCCCTCGGACAGCTACGAGCAGTACTTC. This codes for CASSPSDSYEQYF.